This T cell receptor beta chain originates from a study of T cell changes during pregnancy in multiple sclerosis. The CDR3 covers 19 residues. The V and J ends lost 2 bases and 0 bases, in that order; junction bases with no gene match: 9. From germline, CDR1 is SGHVS and CDR2 FNYEAQ. Sequenced by immunoSEQ multiplex PCR; TCRdb stores in-frame clones only, minus some. The repertoire holds 12,000 or so clones, with 86% as singletons. The sample in question was CD8+ T cells from peripheral blood mononuclear cells, obtained in the second trimester of pregnancy. This sequence was found in a female donor in good health, enrolled as a control in a pregnancy study. The V call is TRBV7-6, the J call TRBJ2-1; TRBD1 matches at 11 bases. CDR3 sequence (DNA): TGTGCCAGCAGCTTAAGGATGGGACAGGGGGGTAACTCCTACAATGAGCAGTTCTTC. Its translation: CASSLRMGQGGNSYNEQFF. The variable domain in full, completed from reference TRBV7-6 and TRBJ2-1, reads GAGVSQSPRYKVTKRGQDVALRCDPISGHVSLYWYRQALGQGPEFLTYFNYEAQQDKSGLPNDRFSAERPEGSISTLTIQRTEQRDSAMYRCASSLRMGQGGNSYNEQFFGPGTRLTVL.